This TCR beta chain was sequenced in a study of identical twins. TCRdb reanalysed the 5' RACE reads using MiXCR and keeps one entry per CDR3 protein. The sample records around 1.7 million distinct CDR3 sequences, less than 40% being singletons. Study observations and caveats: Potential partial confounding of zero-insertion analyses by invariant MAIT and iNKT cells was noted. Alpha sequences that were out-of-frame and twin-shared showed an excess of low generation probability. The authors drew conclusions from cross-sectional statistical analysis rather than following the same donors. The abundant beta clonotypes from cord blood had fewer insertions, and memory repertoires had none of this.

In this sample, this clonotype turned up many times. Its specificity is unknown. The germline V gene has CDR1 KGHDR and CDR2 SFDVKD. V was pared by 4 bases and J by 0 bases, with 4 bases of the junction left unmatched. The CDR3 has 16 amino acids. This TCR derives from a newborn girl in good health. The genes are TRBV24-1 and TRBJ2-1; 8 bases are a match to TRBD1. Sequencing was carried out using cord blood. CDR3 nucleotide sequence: TGTGCCACCAGTGACTCTACAGGGGGCTCCTACAATGAGCAGTTCTTC. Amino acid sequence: CATSDSTGGSYNEQFF.